Presented here are 14 T cell receptor beta chains from one specimen sequenced in a study of beta chain features in type 1 diabetes. Reverse transcribing all isolated RNA meant expressed TCRB transcripts were sequenced. Method: immunoSEQ multiplex PCR; TCRdb's copy keeps in-frame clones and lacks some. This table holds hundreds of thousands of clones, roughly a sixth found once. Sequenced material: naive CD4+ T cells from blood. Receptors originate from a man between 18 and 29 years old in good health.

This clone was counted only a few times. This chain connects TRBV10-3 to TRBJ1-1; 8 nucleotides line up with TRBD1. CDR3 size: 17 residues. Germline V gene lookup returns CDR1 ENHRY and CDR2 SYGVKD. The J segment lost 1 base and the V segment lost 4 bases, leaving 11 bases of the junction unmatched. The CDR3 DNA sequence: TGTGCCATCAGTGGGTCAGGGGGCTTTCGAGGGAACACTGAAGCTTTCTTT. Encoded protein: CAISGSGGFRGNTEAFF.

In this sample, this clone turned up a few times. J is TRBJ1-5 and V is TRBV19, with TRBD1 matching 10 bases. The junction had 8 bases not matched to a gene; V was cut back by 7 bases and J by 2 bases. The germline CDR1 and CDR2 sequences are LNHDA and SQIVND (reference sequence). The CDR3 covers 16 residues. CDR3 DNA: TGTGCCAGTAATAGGGACAGGGGACAGCGCAATCAGCCCCAGCATTTT. Translated: CASNRDRGQRNQPQHF.

The rearrangement joins TRBV15 to TRBJ1-1; no clear D. Germline V gene sequence: CDR1 LNHNV, CDR2 YYDKDF (reference sequence). This CDR3 spans 14 amino acids. V lost 0 bases and J 5 bases, leaving 10 bases between the germline ends. The CDR3 here is CATSRERGWTEAFF. The CDR3 coding sequence is TGTGCCACCAGCAGAGAACGGGGTTGGACTGAAGCTTTCTTT. The whole variable domain, filled in from reference TRBV15 and TRBJ1-1, reads DAMVIQNPRYQVTQFGKPVTLSCSQTLNHNVMYWYQQKSSQAPKLLFHYYDKDFNNEADTPDNFQSRRPNTSFCFLDIRSPGLGDTAMYLCATSRERGWTEAFFGQGTRLTVV.

This clone was observed a few times. The J gene is TRBJ2-7, the V gene TRBV7-3, with D possibly being TRBD2 (6 bases). This CDR3 region has 16 residues. Trimming stripped 4 bases from V and 6 bases from J, with 22 bases between. CDR1 SGHTA and CDR2 FQGTGA come from the germline V gene. The CDR3: CASSSVPGLGPREQYF. The CDR3 DNA reads TGTGCCAGCAGCTCAGTCCCGGGACTCGGGCCTCGCGAGCAGTACTTC. The whole variable domain, remainder taken from reference TRBV7-3 and TRBJ2-7, is GAGVSQTPSNKVTEKGKYVELRCDPISGHTALYWYRQSLGQGPEFLIYFQGTGAADDSGLPNDRFFAVRPEGSVSTLKIQRTERGDSAVYLCASSSVPGLGPREQYFGPGTRLTVT.

In this sample, this clone turned up a few times. The chain is built from TRBV19 and TRBJ1-1; no definite D call. The CDR3 spans 12 residues. Trimming removed 7 bases at V and 6 bases at J, with 12 bases between. CDR1 and CDR2 (germline): LNHDA, SQIVND (reference sequence). The CDR3 nucleotides are TGTGCCAGTACTAGGGCAGGATCTGAAGCTTTCTTT. Its translation is CASTRAGSEAFF.

This clone is a singleton in its sample. The chain couples TRBV9 to TRBJ1-1, with TRBD1 as a possible D gene (6 bases). The V and J ends lost 0 bases and 0 bases respectively, with 15 bases between them. This CDR3 is 17 amino acids long. Germline CDR1 SGDLS, CDR2 YYNGEE. The DNA for the CDR3 is TGTGCCAGCAGCGTAGGGGGGGCAGCTAACATGAACACTGAAGCTTTCTTT. Translating it yields CASSVGGAANMNTEAFF.

This clone was observed a handful of times. The rearrangement uses TRBV5-1 and TRBJ1-2, with a possible D match to TRBD1 (5 bases). The germline V and J ends were trimmed by 4 bases and 4 bases, with 11 bases remaining between them. Looked up from germline, CDR1 is SGHRS and CDR2 is YFSETQ. The CDR3 is made up of 13 amino acids. The CDR3 region has the DNA TGCGCCAGCAGCCGGGACCGGGCCTATGGCTACACCTTC. This encodes CASSRDRAYGYTF.

This clone was detected only a few times. The chain carries TRBV6-5 and TRBJ2-7; D gene unclear. The CDR3 consists of 11 residues. The V and J ends lost 5 bases and 4 bases respectively, with 6 bases between them. Germline V lookup: CDR1 MNHEY, CDR2 SVGAGI. The CDR3 DNA follows: TGTGCCAGCAGTATAGGGTACGAGCAGTACTTC. Its translation is CASSIGYEQYF.

This clone was found a few times. The V and J genes are TRBV27 and TRBJ2-3, with a possible D match to TRBD2 (7 bases). This CDR3 contains 16 residues. Germline V lookup: CDR1 MNHEY, CDR2 SMNVEV (reference sequence). The V gene lost 4 bases and the J gene lost 3 bases, with 17 bases spanning the gap. CDR3 sequence: CASSSPGGRLTDTQYF. The CDR3 DNA reads TGTGCCAGCAGTTCCCCCGGGGGGCGTTTGACAGATACGCAGTATTTT.

Many counts were recorded for this clone. This chain connects TRBV10-3 to TRBJ2-5; 8 nucleotides line up with TRBD1. In germline, CDR1 is ENHRY, CDR2 SYGVKD. There are 15 residues in the CDR3. J lost 4 bases, V lost 4 bases, and 8 bases had no gene match. The CDR3: CAISATGVAGETQYF. The CDR3 region has the DNA TGTGCCATCAGTGCGACAGGGGTTGCCGGAGAGACCCAGTACTTC.

Only a few counts were recorded for this clone. This rearrangement joins TRBV30 to TRBJ2-5; TRBD1 matches at 7 bases. This CDR3 is built from 13 residues. Per the germline V gene, CDR1 is GTSNPN and CDR2 is SVGIG (reference sequence). V was clipped by 4 bases and J by 11 bases; unmatched bases: 13. CDR3 sequence: CAWKSTGVSGQYF. The CDR3 DNA sequence: TGTGCCTGGAAAAGTACAGGGGTATCCGGGCAGTACTTC.

The chain carries TRBV7-6 and TRBJ1-1; TRBD1 is a possible D gene (5 bases). This CDR3 is built from 17 residues. Looked up from germline, CDR1 is SGHVS and CDR2 is FNYEAQ. The ends were cut back, 7 bases at V and 3 bases at J, with 24 bases in the middle. CDR3 amino acids: CASTLGVSRVRDTEAFF. CDR3 DNA: TGTGCCAGCACCCTAGGGGTCAGCAGGGTGCGGGACACTGAAGCTTTCTTT.

This clone was recorded a few times. The V call is TRBV11-3, the J call TRBJ2-1; D not certain. There are 15 residues in the CDR3. The germline V gene encodes CDR1 SGHNT and CDR2 YENEEA. V lost 0 bases and J lost 6, with 12 bases in between. The CDR3 coding sequence is TGTGCCAGCAGCTTAGAGGGCGGAATGCGCAATGAGCAGTTCTTC. It is translated as CASSLEGGMRNEQFF.

This chain joins TRBV6-5 and TRBJ2-1; TRBD2 is a possible D gene (7 bases). V was cut by 0 bases and J by 8 bases, with 14 bases left in between. The CDR3 consists of 15 residues. Germline V lookup: CDR1 MNHEY, CDR2 SVGAGI. Here the CDR3 reads CASSYSGGQRHEQFF. The CDR3 DNA reads as TGTGCCAGCAGTTACTCCGGGGGGCAGAGGCATGAGCAGTTCTTC.